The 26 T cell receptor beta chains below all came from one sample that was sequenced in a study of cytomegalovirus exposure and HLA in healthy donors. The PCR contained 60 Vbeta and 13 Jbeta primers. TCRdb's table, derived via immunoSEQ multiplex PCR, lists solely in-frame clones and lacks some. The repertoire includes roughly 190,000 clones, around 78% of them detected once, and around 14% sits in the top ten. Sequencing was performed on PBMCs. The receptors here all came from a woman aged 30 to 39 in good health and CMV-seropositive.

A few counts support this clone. CDR3 sequence: CASSSPSRGKVVYNEQFF. DNA for the CDR3: TGCGCCAGCAGCTCCCCTAGTCGCGGTAAAGTAGTCTACAATGAGCAGTTCTTC. The chain has TRBV5-1 and TRBJ2-1; D is unclear. From germline, CDR1 is SGHRS and CDR2 YFSETQ. The CDR3 length is 18 residues. V was pared by 3 bases and J by 3 bases, with 22 bases between.

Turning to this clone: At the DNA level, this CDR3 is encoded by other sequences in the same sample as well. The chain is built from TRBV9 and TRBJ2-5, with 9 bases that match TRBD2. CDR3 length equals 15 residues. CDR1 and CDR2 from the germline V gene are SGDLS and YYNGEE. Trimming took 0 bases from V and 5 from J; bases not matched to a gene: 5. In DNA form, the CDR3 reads TGTGCCAGCAGCGTAGGGGTTGCGGGGGGGGAGACCCAGTACTTC. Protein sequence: CASSVGVAGGETQYF.

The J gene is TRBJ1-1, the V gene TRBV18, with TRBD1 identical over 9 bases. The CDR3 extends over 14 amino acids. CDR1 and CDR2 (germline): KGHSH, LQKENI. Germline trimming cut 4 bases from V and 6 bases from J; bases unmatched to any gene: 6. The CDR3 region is CASSLTGGAPEAFF. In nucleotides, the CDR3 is TGTGCCAGCTCACTTACAGGGGGCGCCCCTGAAGCTTTCTTT. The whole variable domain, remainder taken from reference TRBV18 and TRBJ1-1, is NAGVMQNPRHLVRRRGQEARLRCSPMKGHSHVYWYRQLPEEGLKFMVYLQKENIIDESGMPKERFSAEFPKEGPSILRIQQVVRGDSAAYFCASSLTGGAPEAFFGQGTRLTVV.

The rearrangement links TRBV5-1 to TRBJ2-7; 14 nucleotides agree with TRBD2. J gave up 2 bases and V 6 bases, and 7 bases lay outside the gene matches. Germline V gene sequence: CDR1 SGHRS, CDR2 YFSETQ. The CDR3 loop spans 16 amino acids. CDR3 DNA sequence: TGCGCCAGCACCCGAGGACTAGCGGGGGGAACCTACGAGCAGTACTTC. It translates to CASTRGLAGGTYEQYF.

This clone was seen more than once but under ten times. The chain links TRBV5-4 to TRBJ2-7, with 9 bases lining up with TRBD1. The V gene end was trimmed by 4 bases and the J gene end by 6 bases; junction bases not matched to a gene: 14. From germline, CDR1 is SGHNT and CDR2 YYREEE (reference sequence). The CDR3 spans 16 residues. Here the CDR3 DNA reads TGTGCCAGCAGCCCCCGGGGACAGGGAGGAAGGGTCGAGCAGTACTTC. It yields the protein CASSPRGQGGRVEQYF.

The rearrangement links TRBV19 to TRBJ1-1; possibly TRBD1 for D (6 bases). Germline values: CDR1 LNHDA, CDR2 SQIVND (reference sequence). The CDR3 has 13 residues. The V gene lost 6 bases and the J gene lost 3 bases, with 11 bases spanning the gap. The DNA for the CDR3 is TGTGCCAGTAGCCAGGGGCGAGACACTGAAGCTTTCTTT. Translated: CASSQGRDTEAFF.

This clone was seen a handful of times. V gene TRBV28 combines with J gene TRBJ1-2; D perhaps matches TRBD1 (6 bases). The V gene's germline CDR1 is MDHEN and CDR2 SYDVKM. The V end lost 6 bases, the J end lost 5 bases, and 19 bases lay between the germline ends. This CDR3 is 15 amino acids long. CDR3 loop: CASSWRQETDYGYTF. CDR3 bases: TGTGCCAGCAGCTGGAGACAGGAGACTGATTATGGCTACACCTTC.

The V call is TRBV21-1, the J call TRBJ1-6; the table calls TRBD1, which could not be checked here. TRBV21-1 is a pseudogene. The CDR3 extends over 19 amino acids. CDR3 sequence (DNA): TGTGCCAGCAGCGGTCCCACCACAGAAACAACAGGGAACAATTCACCCCTCCACTTT. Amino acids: CASSGPTTETTGNNSPLHF.

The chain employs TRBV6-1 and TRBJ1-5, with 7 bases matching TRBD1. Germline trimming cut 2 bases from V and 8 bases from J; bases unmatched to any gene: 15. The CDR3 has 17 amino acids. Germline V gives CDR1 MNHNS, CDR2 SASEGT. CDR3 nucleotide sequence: TGTGCCAGCAGTGAATTCGGTGGGCAGGGGGTGACGGAGCCCCAGCATTTT. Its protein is CASSEFGGQGVTEPQHF.

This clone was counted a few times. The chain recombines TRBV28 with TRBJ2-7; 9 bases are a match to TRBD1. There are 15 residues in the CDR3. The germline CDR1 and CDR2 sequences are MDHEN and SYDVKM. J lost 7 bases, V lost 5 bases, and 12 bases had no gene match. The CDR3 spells CASSPSGTGPVEQYF. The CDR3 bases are TGTGCCAGCAGTCCCTCCGGGACAGGGCCAGTAGAGCAGTACTTC.

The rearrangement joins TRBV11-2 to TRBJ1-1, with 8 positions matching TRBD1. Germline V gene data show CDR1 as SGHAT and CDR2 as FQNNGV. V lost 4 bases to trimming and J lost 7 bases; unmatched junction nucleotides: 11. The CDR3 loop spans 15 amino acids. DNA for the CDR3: TGTGCCAGCAGCTCGCCGTACAGGGGGAAGTATGAAGCTTTCTTT. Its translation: CASSSPYRGKYEAFF.

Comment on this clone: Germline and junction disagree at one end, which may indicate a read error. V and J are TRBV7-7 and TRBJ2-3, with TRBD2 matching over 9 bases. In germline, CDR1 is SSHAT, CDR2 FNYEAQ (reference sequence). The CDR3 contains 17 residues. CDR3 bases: TGTGCTAGCAGCTTACGGCCTAGCGGGGCTCCGGGAGATACGCAGTATTTT. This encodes CASSLRPSGAPGDTQYF.

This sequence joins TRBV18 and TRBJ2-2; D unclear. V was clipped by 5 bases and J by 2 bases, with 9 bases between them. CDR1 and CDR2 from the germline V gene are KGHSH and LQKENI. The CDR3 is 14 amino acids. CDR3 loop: CASSSKLNTGELFF. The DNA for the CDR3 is TGTGCCAGCTCATCTAAATTAAACACCGGGGAGCTGTTTTTT. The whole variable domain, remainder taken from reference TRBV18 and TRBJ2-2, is NAGVMQNPRHLVRRRGQEARLRCSPMKGHSHVYWYRQLPEEGLKFMVYLQKENIIDESGMPKERFSAEFPKEGPSILRIQQVVRGDSAAYFCASSSKLNTGELFFGEGSRLTVL.

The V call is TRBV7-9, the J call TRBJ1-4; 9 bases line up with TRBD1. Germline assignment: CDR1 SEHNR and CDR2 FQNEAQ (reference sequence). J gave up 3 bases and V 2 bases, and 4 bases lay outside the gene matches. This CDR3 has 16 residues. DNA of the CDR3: TGTGCCAGCAGCTTAACAGGGGGCAGTTCTAATGAAAAACTGTTTTTT. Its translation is CASSLTGGSSNEKLFF.

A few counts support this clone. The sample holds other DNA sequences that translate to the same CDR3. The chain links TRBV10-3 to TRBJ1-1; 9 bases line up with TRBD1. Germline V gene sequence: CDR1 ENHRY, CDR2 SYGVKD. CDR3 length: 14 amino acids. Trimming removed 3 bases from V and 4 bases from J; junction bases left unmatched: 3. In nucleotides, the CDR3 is TGTGCCATCAGTGACCCGACAGGGGGCACTGAAGCTTTCTTT. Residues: CAISDPTGGTEAFF.

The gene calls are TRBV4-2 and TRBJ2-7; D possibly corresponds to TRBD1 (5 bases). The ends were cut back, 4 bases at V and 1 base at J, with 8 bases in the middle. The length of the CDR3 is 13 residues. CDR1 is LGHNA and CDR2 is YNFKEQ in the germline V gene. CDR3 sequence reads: CASSPTASYEQYF. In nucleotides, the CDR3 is TGTGCCAGCAGCCCGACAGCTTCCTACGAGCAGTACTTC.

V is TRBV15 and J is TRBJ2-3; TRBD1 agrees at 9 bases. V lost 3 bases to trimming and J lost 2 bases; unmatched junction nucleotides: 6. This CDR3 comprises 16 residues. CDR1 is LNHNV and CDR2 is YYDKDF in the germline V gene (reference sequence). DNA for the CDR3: TGTGCCACCAGCAGGGGTTTACAGGGGGCCACAGATACGCAGTATTTT. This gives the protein CATSRGLQGATDTQYF.

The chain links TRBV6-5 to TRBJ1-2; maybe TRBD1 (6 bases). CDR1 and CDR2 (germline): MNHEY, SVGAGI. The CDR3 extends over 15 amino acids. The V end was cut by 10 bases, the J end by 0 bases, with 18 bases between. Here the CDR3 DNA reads TGTGCCACCTCCAGGTTAGGGGGGGCTAACTATGGCTACACCTTC. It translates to CATSRLGGANYGYTF.

CDR3 in amino acids: CASKSDNEQFF. The CDR3, as DNA: TGTGCCAGCAAATCTGACAATGAGCAGTTCTTC. The genes are TRBV2 and TRBJ2-1; D not resolved. V was pared by 7 bases and J by 5 bases, with 6 bases between. The length of the CDR3 is 11 residues. Germline V CDR1 and CDR2: SNHLY, FYNNEI. Together with reference TRBV2 and TRBJ2-1, the CDR3 gives the full variable domain: EPEVTQTPSHQVTQMGQEVILRCVPISNHLYFYWYRQILGQKVEFLVSFYNNEISEKSEIFDDQFSVERPDGSNFTLKIRSTKLEDSAMYFCASKSDNEQFFGPGTRLTVL.

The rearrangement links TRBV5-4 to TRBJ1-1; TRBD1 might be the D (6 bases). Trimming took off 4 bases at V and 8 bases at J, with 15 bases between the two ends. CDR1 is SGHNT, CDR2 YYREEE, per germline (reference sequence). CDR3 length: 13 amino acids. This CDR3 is CASSPTDGTEAFF. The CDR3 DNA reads TGTGCCAGCAGCCCCACGGACGGGACAGAAGCTTTCTTT.

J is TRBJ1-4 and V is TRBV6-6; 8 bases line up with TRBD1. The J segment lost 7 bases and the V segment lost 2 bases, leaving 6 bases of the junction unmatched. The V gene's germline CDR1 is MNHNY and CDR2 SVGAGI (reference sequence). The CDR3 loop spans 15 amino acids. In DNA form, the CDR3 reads TGTGCCAGCAGTTACCCCCGCAGGGGGCCTGAAAAACTGTTTTTT. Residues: CASSYPRRGPEKLFF.

CDR3 loop: CSVALAGVTRGELFF. CDR3 coding DNA: TGCAGCGTTGCGTTAGCGGGGGTCACAAGAGGGGAGCTGTTTTTT. The rearrangement joins TRBV29-1 to TRBJ2-2; 9 bases fit TRBD2. With V trimmed by 4 bases and J by 8 bases, 11 bases remained unmatched. This CDR3 has 15 amino acids. Germline CDR1 is SQVTM and CDR2 is ANQGSEA.

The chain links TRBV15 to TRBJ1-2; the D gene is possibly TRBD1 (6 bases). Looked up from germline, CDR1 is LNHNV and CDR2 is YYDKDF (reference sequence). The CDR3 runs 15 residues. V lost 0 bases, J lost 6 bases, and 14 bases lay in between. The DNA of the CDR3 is TGTGCCACCAGCAGAGAGAAGATCGGGACACATGGCTACACCTTC. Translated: CATSREKIGTHGYTF.

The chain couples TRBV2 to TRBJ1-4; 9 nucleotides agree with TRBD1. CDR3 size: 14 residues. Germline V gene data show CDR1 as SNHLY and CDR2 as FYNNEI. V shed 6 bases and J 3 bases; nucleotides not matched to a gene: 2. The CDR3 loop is CASRGQGPNEKLFF. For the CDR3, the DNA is TGTGCCAGCAGGGGACAGGGCCCTAATGAAAAACTGTTTTTT.

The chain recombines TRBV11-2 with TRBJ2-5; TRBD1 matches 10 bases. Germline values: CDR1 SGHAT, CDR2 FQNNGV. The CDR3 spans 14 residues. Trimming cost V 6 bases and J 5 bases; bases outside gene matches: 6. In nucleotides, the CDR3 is TGTGCCAGCAGTCGGGACAGGGGATGGGAGACCCAGTACTTC. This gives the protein CASSRDRGWETQYF.

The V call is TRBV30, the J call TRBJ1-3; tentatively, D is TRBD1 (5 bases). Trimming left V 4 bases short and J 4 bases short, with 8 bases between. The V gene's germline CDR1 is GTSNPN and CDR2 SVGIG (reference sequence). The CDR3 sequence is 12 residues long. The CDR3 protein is CAWNNRGNTIYF. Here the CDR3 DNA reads TGTGCCTGGAACAACAGGGGAAACACCATATATTTT.